These T cell receptor beta chains were read from a single sample in a study of T cell responses to AZD1222 COVID-19 vaccine. Sequencing used immunoSEQ multiplex PCR; TCRdb keeps in-frame clones, though not all of them. The table lists about 140,000 clones, approximately 89% of them singletons. This specimen consisted of peripheral blood, obtained on day 0 of AZD1222 vaccination. These receptors were taken from an adult in good health. The CDR3 runs from the conserved cysteine through the conserved F or W. D genes are given only for firm matches. Size is omitted from some rows. Given values are once, few, many or a class for expanded clones.

>TRBJ1-1|15|TRBV5-4|.|.
CASSSGQGWNTEAFF
TGTGCCAGCAGCTCCGGCCAGGGCTGGAACACTGAAGCTTTCTTT
>TRBJ1-5|16|TRBV7-2|few|TRBD1
CASSLEGTGGNQPQHF
TGTGCCAGCAGCTTAGAAGGGACAGGAGGCAATCAGCCCCAGCATTTT
>TRBJ2-3|14|TRBV5-1|.|.
CASSSISGTDTQYF
TGCGCCAGCAGCTCCATAAGCGGCACAGATACGCAGTATTTT
>TRBJ2-7|15|TRBV13|.|TRBD2
CASSFGGEQVYEQYF
TGTGCCAGCAGCTTCGGGGGGGAACAAGTCTACGAGCAGTACTTC
>TRBJ1-1|16|TRBV25-1|.|.
CASSGPGTQPNTEAFF
TGTGCCAGCAGTGGCCCCGGGACTCAACCGAACACTGAAGCTTTCTTT
>TRBJ2-1|15|TRBV10-1|.|.
CASSESMTPLGEQFF
TGCGCCAGCAGTGAGTCGATGACTCCGTTGGGTGAGCAGTTCTTC
>TRBJ1-4|14|TRBV11-2|.|.
CASSPGRTNEKLFF
TGTGCCAGCAGCCCCGGCCGAACTAATGAAAAACTGTTTTTT
>TRBJ2-5|13|TRBV5-6|.|TRBD1
CASSFDREETQYF
TGTGCCAGCAGCTTCGACAGGGAAGAGACCCAGTACTTC
>TRBJ1-1|14|TRBV5-1|.|.
CASSSGPSSASAFF
TGCGCCAGCAGCTCCGGTCCCTCGTCGGCCAGCGCTTTCTTT
>TRBJ1-5|16|TRBV19|few|.
CASSIIRAGGNQPQHF
TGTGCCAGTAGTATTATCAGGGCGGGGGGCAATCAGCCCCAGCATTTT
>TRBJ2-7|14|TRBV7-9|.|.
CASSPVETAYEQYF
TGTGCCAGCAGCCCGGTGGAGACAGCCTACGAGCAGTACTTC
>TRBJ2-7|17|TRBV7-9|.|.
CASSEPTGTWESDEQYF
TGTGCCAGCAGCGAACCTACCGGGACTTGGGAGAGCGACGAGCAGTACTTC
>TRBJ1-2|11|TRBV30|.|TRBD1
CAWSRQGGYTF
TGTGCCTGGAGTCGACAGGGGGGCTACACCTTC
>TRBJ2-2|14|TRBV5-1|.|.
CASSLEGFAGELFF
TGCGCCAGCAGCTTGGAGGGGTTCGCCGGGGAGCTGTTTTTT
>TRBJ1-5|14|TRBV15|once|.
CATSRQAEEQPQHF
TGTGCCACCAGCCGACAGGCGGAAGAACAGCCCCAGCATTTT
>TRBJ1-1|16|TRBV10-3|.|.
CAISEAGRSGLTEAFF
TGTGCCATCAGTGAGGCAGGCAGGAGCGGGCTCACTGAAGCTTTCTTT
>TRBJ2-3|15|TRBV3-1/TRBV3-2|.|.
CASSQDQWGTKTQYF
TGTGCCAGCAGCCAAGATCAGTGGGGGACGAAGACGCAGTATTTT
>TRBJ1-2|14|TRBV5-1|.|TRBD1
CASSLPDRLGGYTF
TGCGCCAGCAGCTTGCCGGACAGGCTTGGTGGCTACACCTTC
>TRBJ1-1|19|TRBV28|.|TRBD1
CASSLKLFTAQGRNTEAFF
TGTGCCAGCAGTTTAAAATTATTTACCGCACAGGGGAGGAACACTGAAGCTTTCTTT
>TRBJ1-1|18|TRBV27|.|.
CASSPIRGAIKMNTEAFF
TGTGCCAGCAGCCCAATCAGAGGGGCGATAAAAATGAACACTGAAGCTTTCTTT